This entry lists 21 T cell receptor beta chains sequenced from one sample in a study of T-cell memory formation after mild COVID-19. TCRdb ran MiXCR on the 5' RACE reads and lists one entry per CDR3 protein. Among about 600,000 distinct CDR3 sequences, roughly a fifth were seen once, and the ten largest hold 8.4%. The sequenced sample was PBMCs or a T cell subset sorted from them (not recorded which). The receptor set was obtained from an adult woman who had mild COVID-19 (a few samples of this study predate the infection). Cell type and time point are not known.

This clonotype has a count of ten or more. The chain recombines TRBV12-3 or TRBV12-4 with TRBJ2-7, with D uncertain. V lost 5 bases to trimming and J lost 2 bases, with 16 bases between them. The CDR3 length is 15 residues. Written as DNA, the CDR3 is TGTGCCAGCAGTCCTGACACAAGTTCCCCCTACGAGCAGTACTTC. This translates into CASSPDTSSPYEQYF.

The chain recombines TRBV30 with TRBJ2-1, with 8 bases that match TRBD2. After removal of 1 base from V and 3 bases from J, the junction contained 20 bases not matched to a gene. Germline CDR1 reads GTSNPN; CDR2 reads SVGIG (reference sequence). This CDR3 contains 20 residues. CDR3 bases: TGTGCCTGGAGTGGCTTGGCCGGGACTAGTGAGGTTTGGGACTACAATGAGCAGTTCTTC. Amino acids: CAWSGLAGTSEVWDYNEQFF.

This sequence joins TRBV29-1 and TRBJ1-1, with TRBD1 identical over 8 bases. Germline V gene lookup returns CDR1 SQVTM and CDR2 ANQGSEA. CDR3 length: 13 residues. Trimming at V came to 7 bases and at J to 1 base, leaving 5 bases not matched to a gene. The CDR3 sequence: CSAGQGENTEAFF. CDR3 in DNA: TGCAGCGCCGGACAGGGCGAGAACACTGAAGCTTTCTTT.

The chain links TRBV12-3 or TRBV12-4 to TRBJ2-7; possibly TRBD1 for D (5 bases). The length of the CDR3 is 12 residues. The V and J ends lost 6 bases and 6 bases respectively, with 12 bases between them. In nucleotides, the CDR3 is TGTGCCAGCAGCTCCATGGGGCTCGAGCAGTACTTC. This sequence encodes CASSSMGLEQYF.

The V and J genes are TRBV14 and TRBJ2-1, with 9 bases lining up with TRBD2. The trim removed 4 bases at V and 0 bases at J, leaving 13 bases unmatched. This CDR3 is built from 19 residues. Germline-derived CDR1 and CDR2 are SGHDN and FVKESK. CDR3 sequence reads: CASSPPPSGAASSYNEQFF. CDR3 nucleotide sequence: TGTGCCAGCAGCCCACCCCCTAGCGGGGCCGCGAGCTCCTACAATGAGCAGTTCTTC.

The chain combines TRBV6-2 or TRBV6-3 with TRBJ2-2; D is unresolved. CDR1 MNHEY and CDR2 SVGEGT come from the germline V gene. Trimming left V 2 bases short and J 8 bases short, with 9 bases between. The CDR3 runs 13 residues. The CDR3, as DNA: TGTGCCAGCAGTTACCCCCTAGAGGGGGAGCTGTTTTTT. It yields the protein CASSYPLEGELFF.

The gene calls are TRBV5-4 and TRBJ2-7; 14 bases are shared with TRBD2. Trimming removed 4 bases from V and 0 bases from J; junction bases left unmatched: 6. The germline V gene has CDR1 SGHNT and CDR2 YYREEE (reference sequence). The CDR3 extends over 17 amino acids. CDR3 protein: CASSVGLAGGLSYEQYF. As DNA, the CDR3 is TGTGCCAGCAGCGTCGGACTAGCGGGAGGACTCTCCTACGAGCAGTACTTC.

This chain uses TRBV5-1 with TRBJ2-1; D may be TRBD1 (6 bases). Germline CDR1 and CDR2: SGHRS and YFSETQ. The V gene lost 0 bases and the J gene lost 4 bases, with 8 bases spanning the gap. The CDR3 length is 14 residues. The CDR3 is CASSLAQGYNEQFF. CDR3 nucleotides: TGCGCCAGCAGCTTGGCCCAGGGGTACAATGAGCAGTTCTTC.

This clonotype came up a few times. CDR3 coding DNA: TGCAGTGCTAGAGGCTTAGACTTTCACGGACAGGGCTTCTACGAGCAGTACTTC. This translates into CSARGLDFHGQGFYEQYF. This chain connects TRBV20-1 to TRBJ2-7, with 8 bases lining up with TRBD1. The CDR3 runs 18 residues. Germline CDR1 DFQATT, CDR2 SNEGSKA (reference sequence). Trimming cost V 1 base and J 3 bases; bases outside gene matches: 17.

The V call is TRBV5-1, the J call TRBJ2-1; 10 bases agree with TRBD1. CDR1 is SGHRS and CDR2 is YFSETQ in the germline V gene. This CDR3 region has 15 residues. With 4 bases clipped from V and 6 bases from J, the junction kept 7 bases outside the gene matches. For the CDR3, the DNA is TGCGCCAGCAGCGCCAGCGGGACAGGGGCCAATGAGCAGTTCTTC. It codes for CASSASGTGANEQFF.

The rearrangement links TRBV14 to TRBJ2-7; D not certain. CDR1 is SGHDN, CDR2 FVKESK, per germline. The CDR3 totals 14 residues. The ends were cut back, 5 bases at V and 2 bases at J, with 13 bases in the middle. This CDR3 is CASSKRTVAYEQYF. As DNA, the CDR3 is TGTGCCAGCAGCAAAAGGACGGTTGCCTACGAGCAGTACTTC.

The chain recombines TRBV20-1 with TRBJ2-3; D is possibly TRBD2 (5 bases). The CDR3 covers 13 residues. Looked up from germline, CDR1 is DFQATT and CDR2 is SNEGSKA (reference sequence). V dropped 3 bases and J dropped 4 bases, with 11 bases sitting between them. CDR3 region: CSARLLGADTQYF. The DNA for the CDR3 is TGCAGTGCTAGGCTCCTCGGGGCAGATACGCAGTATTTT.

CDR3 coding DNA: TGCGCCAGCAGCCACCCGACCCGTGGGGGGGGAGGGTACAATGAGCAGTTCTTC. Residues: CASSHPTRGGGGYNEQFF. This chain joins TRBV4-1 and TRBJ2-1; 7 bases agree with TRBD2. Germline CDR1 is MGHRA and CDR2 is YSYEKL. The CDR3 extends over 18 amino acids. V dropped 3 bases and J dropped 4; count of bases not matched to a gene: 15.

The table lists this clonotype with a few counts. V is TRBV5-1 and J is TRBJ2-3; TRBD1 matches at 10 bases. In germline, CDR1 is SGHRS, CDR2 YFSETQ. The V segment lost 4 bases and the J segment 4 bases; nucleotides outside the gene matches: 9. CDR3 length equals 16 residues. CDR3 sequence reads: CASSPTPTGGADTQYF. Here the CDR3 DNA reads TGCGCCAGCAGCCCCACCCCGACAGGGGGCGCAGATACGCAGTATTTT.

V is TRBV20-1 and J is TRBJ1-6; 7 nucleotides agree with TRBD1. Germline CDR1 and CDR2: DFQATT and SNEGSKA (reference sequence). Trimming took 1 base from V and 8 from J; bases not matched to a gene: 2. The length of the CDR3 is 13 residues. CDR3 nucleotide sequence: TGCAGTGCTAGAGTGGACAGGTATTCACCCCTCCACTTT. As protein: CSARVDRYSPLHF.

The V and J genes are TRBV12-3 or TRBV12-4 and TRBJ1-3; D unclear. The CDR3 spans 12 residues. The V gene lost 6 bases and the J gene lost 3 bases, with 6 bases spanning the gap. This chain's CDR3 is CASSSNGNTIYF. CDR3 nucleotide sequence: TGTGCCAGCAGCTCGAATGGAAACACCATATATTTT.

This clonotype appeared a few times. The V and J genes are TRBV18 and TRBJ2-1; no clear D. Trimming shortened V by 2 bases and J by 10 bases, and 6 bases separated the two germline ends. The V gene's germline CDR1 is KGHSH and CDR2 LQKENI. This CDR3 contains 11 residues. CDR3 loop: CASSPIAEQFF. The CDR3 DNA sequence: TGTGCCAGCTCACCAATAGCAGAGCAGTTCTTC.

This chain links TRBV14 with TRBJ2-1, with no clear D. The germline CDR1 and CDR2 sequences are SGHDN and FVKESK. V lost 3 bases and J 0 bases, leaving 6 bases between the germline ends. The CDR3 totals 14 residues. CDR3 nucleotides: TGTGCCAGCAGCCAGCGAGTCTCCTACAATGAGCAGTTCTTC. Amino acid sequence: CASSQRVSYNEQFF.

The chain is built from TRBV6-5 and TRBJ2-3, with D possibly being TRBD2 (6 bases). CDR3 size: 18 residues. The V and J ends lost 6 bases and 3 bases respectively, with 25 bases between them. The germline V gene encodes CDR1 MNHEY and CDR2 SVGAGI. CDR3 sequence (DNA): TGTGCCAGCAGCCAAGACCCTCCGGGGGACCGCGCAACAGATACGCAGTATTTT. Amino acid sequence: CASSQDPPGDRATDTQYF.

V is TRBV20-1 and J is TRBJ1-5; D is uncertain. The CDR3 is made up of 15 amino acids. CDR1 DFQATT and CDR2 SNEGSKA come from the germline V gene (reference sequence). V dropped 3 bases and J dropped 4 bases, with 16 bases sitting between them. For the CDR3, the DNA is TGCAGTGCTAGGCGGCGGGTCGGAGAAAATCAGCCCCAGCATTTT. As protein: CSARRRVGENQPQHF.

This chain uses TRBV12-3 or TRBV12-4 with TRBJ2-3, with D possibly being TRBD1 or TRBD2 (5 bases each). V lost 5 bases and J lost 0, with 12 bases in between. The CDR3 runs to 15 residues. CDR3 coding DNA: TGTGCCAGCAGTCCCAGAGGGGTGAGCACAGATACGCAGTATTTT. Amino acid sequence: CASSPRGVSTDTQYF.